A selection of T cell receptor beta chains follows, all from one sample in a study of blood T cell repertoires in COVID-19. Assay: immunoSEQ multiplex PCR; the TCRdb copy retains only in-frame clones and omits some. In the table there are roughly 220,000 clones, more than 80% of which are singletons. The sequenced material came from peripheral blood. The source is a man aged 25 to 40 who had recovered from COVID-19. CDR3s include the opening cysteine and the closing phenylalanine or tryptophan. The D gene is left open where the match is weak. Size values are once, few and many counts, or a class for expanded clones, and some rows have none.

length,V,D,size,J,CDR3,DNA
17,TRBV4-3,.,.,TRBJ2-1,CASSQEPNGELPPEQFF,TGCGCCAGCAGCCAAGAACCCAATGGGGAGCTTCCACCTGAGCAGTTCTTC
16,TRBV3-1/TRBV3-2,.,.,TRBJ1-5,CASSLEAVAVNQPQHF,TGTGCCAGCAGCCTAGAGGCAGTAGCCGTGAATCAGCCCCAGCATTTT
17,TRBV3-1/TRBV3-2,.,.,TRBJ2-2,CASSLIRGAANTGELFF,TGTGCCAGCAGCCTAATCCGGGGGGCGGCGAACACCGGGGAGCTGTTTTTT
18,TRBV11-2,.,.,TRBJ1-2,CASSLGWGTRGQAYGYTF,TGTGCCAGCAGCTTAGGTTGGGGGACCAGGGGCCAGGCCTATGGCTACACCTTC
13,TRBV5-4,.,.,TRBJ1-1,CASSLTVNTEAFF,TGTGCCAGCAGCTTGACAGTGAACACTGAAGCTTTCTTT
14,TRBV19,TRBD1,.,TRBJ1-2,CASETTTGVGGYTF,TGTGCCAGTGAAACGACAACAGGGGTAGGTGGCTACACCTTC
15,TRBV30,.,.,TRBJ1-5,CAWSVGSVGNQPQHF,TGTGCCTGGAGTGTTGGGAGTGTCGGCAATCAGCCCCAGCATTTT
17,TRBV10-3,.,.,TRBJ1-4,CAISGVRQGSVNEKLFF,TGTGCCATCAGCGGAGTGAGGCAGGGGAGTGTAAATGAAAAACTGTTTTTT
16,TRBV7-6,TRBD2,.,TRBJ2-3,CASSRRLAGFVDTQYF,TGTGCCAGCAGTCGACGACTAGCGGGGTTTGTAGATACGCAGTATTTT
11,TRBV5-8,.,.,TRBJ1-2,CASSDLYGYTF,TGTGCCAGCAGCGACTTATATGGCTACACCTTC
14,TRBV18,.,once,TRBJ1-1,CASSESYRDTEAFF,TGTGCCAGCTCAGAGAGCTACAGGGACACTGAAGCTTTCTTT
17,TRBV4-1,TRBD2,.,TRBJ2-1,CASSQGRERHRINEQFF,TGCGCCAGCAGCCAGGGGAGGGAACGACATCGAATAAATGAGCAGTTCTTC
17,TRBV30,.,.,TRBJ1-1,CAWSVGGRPTMNTEAFF,TGTGCCTGGAGTGTAGGAGGCAGACCGACCATGAACACTGAAGCTTTCTTT
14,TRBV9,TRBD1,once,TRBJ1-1,CASSVQGARTEAFF,TGTGCCAGCAGCGTTCAGGGGGCGCGGACTGAAGCTTTCTTT
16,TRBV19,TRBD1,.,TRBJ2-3,CASSGWYTGELGTQYF,TGTGCCAGTAGTGGATGGTATACAGGGGAGCTAGGTACGCAGTATTTT
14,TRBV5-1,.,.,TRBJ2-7,CASSLVGPGYEQYF,TGCGCCAGCAGCTTGGTGGGGCCCGGGTACGAGCAGTACTTC
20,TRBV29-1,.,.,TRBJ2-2,CSVGSTNLPLSRVATGELFF,TGCAGCGTCGGCTCTACAAATCTGCCCTTATCGCGAGTAGCAACCGGGGAGCTGTTTTTT
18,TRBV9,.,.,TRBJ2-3,CASSVAISNRGYTDTQYF,TGTGCCAGCAGCGTAGCTATCTCGAATCGGGGTTACACAGATACGCAGTATTTT
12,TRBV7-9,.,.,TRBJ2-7,CASTPRAYEQYF,TGTGCCAGCACCCCGCGGGCCTACGAGCAGTACTTC
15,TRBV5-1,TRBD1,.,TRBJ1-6,CASSLLQGANSPLHF,TGCGCCAGCAGCTTGTTACAGGGGGCTAATTCACCCCTCCACTTT
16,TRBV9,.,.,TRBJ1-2,CASSAVEQGVNYGYTF,TGTGCCAGCAGCGCGGTAGAACAGGGCGTGAACTATGGCTACACCTTC
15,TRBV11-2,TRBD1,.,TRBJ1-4,CASSFLRTGGEKLFF,TGTGCCAGCAGCTTCCTACGGACAGGGGGCGAAAAACTGTTTTTT
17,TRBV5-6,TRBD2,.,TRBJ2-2,CASSPQGTSTSSGELFF,TGTGCCAGCAGCCCCCAGGGGACTAGCACGTCTTCCGGGGAGCTGTTTTTT
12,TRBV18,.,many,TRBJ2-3,CASSYDRDTQYF,TGTGCCAGCTCATACGACAGGGATACGCAGTATTTT
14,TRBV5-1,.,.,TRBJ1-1,CASSLMASGDKAFF,TGCGCCAGCAGCTTGATGGCGTCAGGGGATAAAGCTTTCTTT
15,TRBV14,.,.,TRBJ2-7,CASSQGGPIPYEQYF,TGTGCCAGCAGCCAAGGGGGGCCGATTCCCTACGAGCAGTACTTC
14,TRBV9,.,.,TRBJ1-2,CASSSGATNYGYTF,TGTGCCAGCAGCTCTGGGGCCACTAACTATGGCTACACCTTC
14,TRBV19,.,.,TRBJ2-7,CASSMARTLGEQYF,TGTGCCAGTAGTATGGCTAGAACCCTCGGGGAGCAGTACTTC
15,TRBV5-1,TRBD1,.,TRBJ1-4,CASSPRQGSLRELFF,TGCGCCAGCAGCCCCCGACAGGGATCCCTTCGGGAACTGTTTTTT
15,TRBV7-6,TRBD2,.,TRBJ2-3,CASSSSGGPPDTQYF,TGTGCCAGCAGCTCCTCGGGGGGGCCTCCAGATACGCAGTATTTT
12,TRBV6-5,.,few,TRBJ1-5,CASSRVNQPQHF,TGTGCCAGCAGTCGCGTTAATCAGCCCCAGCATTTT
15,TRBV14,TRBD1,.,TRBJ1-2,CASSLITGQGTGYTF,TGTGCCAGCAGCCTTATAACGGGACAGGGTACCGGCTACACCTTC
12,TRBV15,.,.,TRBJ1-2,CATSKLNYGYTF,TGTGCCACCAGCAAACTGAACTATGGCTACACCTTC
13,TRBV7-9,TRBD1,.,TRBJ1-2,CASSLTGGDGYTF,TGTGCCAGCAGCCTAACAGGGGGCGATGGCTACACCTTC
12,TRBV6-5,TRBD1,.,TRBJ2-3,CASRTGSDTQYF,TGTGCCAGCAGGACAGGGTCAGATACGCAGTATTTT
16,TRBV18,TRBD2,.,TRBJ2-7,CASSPTSGGTSYEQYF,TGTGCCAGCTCACCAACTAGCGGGGGGACCTCCTACGAGCAGTACTTC
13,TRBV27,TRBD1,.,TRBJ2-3,CASRGQGRDTQYF,TGTGCCAGCAGGGGACAGGGGCGAGATACGCAGTATTTT
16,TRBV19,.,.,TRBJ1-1,CASRRWGGPRNTEAFF,TGTGCCAGTAGAAGGTGGGGGGGACCAAGGAACACTGAAGCTTTCTTT
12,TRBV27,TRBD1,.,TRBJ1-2,CATSGTENRYTF,TGTGCCACCTCCGGGACAGAAAATCGCTACACCTTC
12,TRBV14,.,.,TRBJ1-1,CASSPQGTEAFF,TGTGCCAGCAGCCCCCAGGGCACTGAAGCTTTCTTT
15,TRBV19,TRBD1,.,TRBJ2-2,CASSPGTGFTGELFF,TGTGCCAGTAGTCCCGGGACAGGGTTCACCGGGGAGCTGTTTTTT
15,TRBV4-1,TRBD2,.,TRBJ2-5,CASRGTSGGQETQYF,TGCGCCAGCAGAGGGACTAGCGGGGGGCAAGAGACCCAGTACTTC
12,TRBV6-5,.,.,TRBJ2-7,CATQGAGYEQYF,TGTGCCACCCAAGGGGCAGGCTACGAGCAGTACTTC
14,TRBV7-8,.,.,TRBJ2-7,CASSRTLVWDEQYF,TGTGCCAGCAGCCGGACACTTGTCTGGGACGAGCAGTACTTC
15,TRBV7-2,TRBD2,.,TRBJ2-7,CASSLGTSFPYEQYF,TGTGCCAGCAGCCTAGGGACTAGCTTTCCCTACGAGCAGTACTTC